This TCR beta chain was identified in a study of T cell repertoires in cytomegalovirus infection. Looking at the study overall: CMV infection and matching HLA type were both indicated by public TCR beta signatures.

TCRdb passed the reads through MiXCR, listing each CDR3 protein once. Here the sample spans around 440,000 distinct CDR3 sequences, 11% being singletons. Points from the study as a whole: The cumulative frequency of public TCR beta families identified carriers of CMV plus the relevant HLA. The ex vivo response showed dominance by HLA-C-restricted CMV-specific TCR beta clonotypes.

V gave up 3 bases and J gave up 1 base, with 12 bases separating them. This CDR3 contains 15 residues. CDR1 SEHNR and CDR2 FQNEAQ come from the germline V gene (reference sequence). This clonotype showed up many times. Its matching antigen is unknown. The source material was PBMCs. This sequence originates from a human donor in good health (CMV status not recorded). Some clones in this sample may be carry-over from other donors' samples. The V gene is TRBV7-9, the J gene TRBJ1-1; the D gene is possibly TRBD1 (5 bases). The CDR3 sequence is CASSLAGRGNTEAFF. The DNA of the CDR3 is TGTGCCAGCAGCTTGGCAGGGCGGGGGAACACTGAAGCTTTCTTT.